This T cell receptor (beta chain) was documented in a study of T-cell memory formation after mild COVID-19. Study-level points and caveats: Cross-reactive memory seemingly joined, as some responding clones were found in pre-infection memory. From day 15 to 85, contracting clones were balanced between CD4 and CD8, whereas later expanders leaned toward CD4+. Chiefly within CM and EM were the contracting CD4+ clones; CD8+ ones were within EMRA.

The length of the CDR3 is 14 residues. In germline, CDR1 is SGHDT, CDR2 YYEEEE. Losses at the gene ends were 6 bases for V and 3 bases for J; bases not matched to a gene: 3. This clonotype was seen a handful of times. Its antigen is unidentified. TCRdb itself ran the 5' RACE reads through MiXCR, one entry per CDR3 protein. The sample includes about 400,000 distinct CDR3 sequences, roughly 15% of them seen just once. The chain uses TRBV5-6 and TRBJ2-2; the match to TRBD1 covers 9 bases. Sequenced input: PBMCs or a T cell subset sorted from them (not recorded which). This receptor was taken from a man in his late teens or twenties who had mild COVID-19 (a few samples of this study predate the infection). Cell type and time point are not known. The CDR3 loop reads CASIRQGDTGELFF. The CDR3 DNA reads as TGTGCCAGCATTCGACAGGGGGACACCGGGGAGCTGTTTTTT. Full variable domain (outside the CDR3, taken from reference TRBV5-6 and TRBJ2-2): DAGVTQSPTHLIKTRGQQVTLRCSPKSGHDTVSWYQQALGQGPQFIFQYYEEEERQRGNFPDRFSGHQFPNYSSELNVNALLLGDSALYLCASIRQGDTGELFFGEGSRLTVL.